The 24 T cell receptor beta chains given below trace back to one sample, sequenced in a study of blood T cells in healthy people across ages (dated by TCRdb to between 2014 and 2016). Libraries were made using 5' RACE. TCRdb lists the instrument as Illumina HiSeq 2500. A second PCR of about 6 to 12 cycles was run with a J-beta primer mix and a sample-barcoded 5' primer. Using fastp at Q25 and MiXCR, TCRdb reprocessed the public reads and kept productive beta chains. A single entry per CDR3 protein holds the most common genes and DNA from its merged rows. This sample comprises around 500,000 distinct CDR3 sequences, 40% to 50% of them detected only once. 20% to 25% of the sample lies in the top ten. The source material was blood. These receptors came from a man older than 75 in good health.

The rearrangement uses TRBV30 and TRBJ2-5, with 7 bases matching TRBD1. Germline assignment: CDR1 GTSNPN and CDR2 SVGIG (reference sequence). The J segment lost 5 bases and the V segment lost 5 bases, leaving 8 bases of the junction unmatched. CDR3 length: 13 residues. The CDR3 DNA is TGTGCCTGGGGGAAACAGGGGTTGGAGACCCAGTACTTC. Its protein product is CAWGKQGLETQYF.

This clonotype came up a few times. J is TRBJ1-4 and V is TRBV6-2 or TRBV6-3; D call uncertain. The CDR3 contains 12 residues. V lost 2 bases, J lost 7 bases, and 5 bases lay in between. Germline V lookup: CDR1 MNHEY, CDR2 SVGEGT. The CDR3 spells CASSYPFEKLFF. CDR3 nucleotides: TGTGCCAGCAGTTACCCCTTTGAAAAACTGTTTTTT.

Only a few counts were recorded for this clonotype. The CDR3: CASSWAGASADTQYF. In DNA form, the CDR3 reads TGTGCCAGCAGTTGGGCGGGGGCTTCGGCGGATACGCAGTATTTT. The chain combines TRBV27 with TRBJ2-3; the D gene is possibly TRBD2 (7 bases). The germline V and J ends were trimmed by 4 bases and 6 bases, with 17 bases remaining between them. Germline V gene lookup returns CDR1 MNHEY and CDR2 SMNVEV (reference sequence). CDR3 length: 15 amino acids.

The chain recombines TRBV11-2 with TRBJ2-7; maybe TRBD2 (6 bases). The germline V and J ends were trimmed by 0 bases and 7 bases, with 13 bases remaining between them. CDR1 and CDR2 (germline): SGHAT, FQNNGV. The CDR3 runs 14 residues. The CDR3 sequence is CASSLDPGTSEQYF. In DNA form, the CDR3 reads TGTGCCAGCAGCTTAGACCCTGGGACTTCAGAGCAGTACTTC.

The CDR3 DNA is TGCAGCGTTGAGAGGACAGGGTGGAGTGAGCAGTTCTTC. This encodes CSVERTGWSEQFF. The V call is TRBV29-1, the J call TRBJ2-1, with 8 positions matching TRBD1. Per the germline V gene, CDR1 is SQVTM and CDR2 is ANQGSEA. Germline trimming cut 3 bases from V and 9 bases from J; bases unmatched to any gene: 7. The CDR3 contains 13 residues.

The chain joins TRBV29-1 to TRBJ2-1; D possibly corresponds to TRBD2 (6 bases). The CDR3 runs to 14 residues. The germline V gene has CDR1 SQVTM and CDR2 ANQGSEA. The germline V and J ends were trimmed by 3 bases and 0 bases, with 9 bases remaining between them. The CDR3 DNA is TGCAGCGTTGATGGGGGGAGCTCCTACAATGAGCAGTTCTTC. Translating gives CSVDGGSSYNEQFF.

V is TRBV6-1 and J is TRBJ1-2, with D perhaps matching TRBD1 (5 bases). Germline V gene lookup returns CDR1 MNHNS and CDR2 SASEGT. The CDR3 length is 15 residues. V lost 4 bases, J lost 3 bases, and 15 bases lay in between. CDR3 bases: TGTGCCAGCAGTGGATTTGGGGGTCCGGACTATGGCTACACCTTC. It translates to CASSGFGGPDYGYTF.

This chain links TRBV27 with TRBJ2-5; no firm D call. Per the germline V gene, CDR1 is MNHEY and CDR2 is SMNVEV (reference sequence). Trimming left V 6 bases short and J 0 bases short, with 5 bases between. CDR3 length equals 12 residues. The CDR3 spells CASRSHQETQYF. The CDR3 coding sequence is TGTGCCAGCAGGTCACACCAAGAGACCCAGTACTTC.

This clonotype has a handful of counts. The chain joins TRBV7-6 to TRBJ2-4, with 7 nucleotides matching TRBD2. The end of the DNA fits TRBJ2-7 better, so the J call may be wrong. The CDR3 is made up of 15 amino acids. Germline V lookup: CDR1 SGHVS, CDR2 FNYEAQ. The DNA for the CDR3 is TGTGCCAGCAGCTCCCAGCGGGGCTCCCATTACGAGCAGTACTTC. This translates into CASSSQRGSHYEQYF.

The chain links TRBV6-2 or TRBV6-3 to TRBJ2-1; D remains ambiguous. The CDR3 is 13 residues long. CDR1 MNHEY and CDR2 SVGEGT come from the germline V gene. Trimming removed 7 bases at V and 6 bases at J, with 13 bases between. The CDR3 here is CASTDPPPNEQFF. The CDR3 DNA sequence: TGTGCCAGCACCGACCCACCCCCCAATGAGCAGTTCTTC.

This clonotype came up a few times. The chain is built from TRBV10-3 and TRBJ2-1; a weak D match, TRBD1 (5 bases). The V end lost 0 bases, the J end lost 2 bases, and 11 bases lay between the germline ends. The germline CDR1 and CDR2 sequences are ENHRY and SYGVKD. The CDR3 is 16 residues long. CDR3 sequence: CAISESSQGPYNEQFF. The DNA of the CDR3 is TGTGCCATCAGTGAGTCGTCGCAGGGTCCCTACAATGAGCAGTTCTTC.

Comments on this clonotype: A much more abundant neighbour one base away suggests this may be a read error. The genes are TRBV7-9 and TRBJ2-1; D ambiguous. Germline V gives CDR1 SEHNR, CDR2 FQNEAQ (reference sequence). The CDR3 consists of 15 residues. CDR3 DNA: TGTGCCAGCAGCCCAAGGCACAGCTCCTACAATGGGCAGTTCTTC. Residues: CASSPRHSSYNGQFF.

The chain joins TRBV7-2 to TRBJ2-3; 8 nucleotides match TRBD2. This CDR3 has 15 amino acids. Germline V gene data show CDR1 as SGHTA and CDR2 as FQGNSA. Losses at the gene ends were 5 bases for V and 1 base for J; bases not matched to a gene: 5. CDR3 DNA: TGTGCCAGCAGCCCTCGGGGGGGAGGCACAGATACGCAGTATTTT. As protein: CASSPRGGGTDTQYF.

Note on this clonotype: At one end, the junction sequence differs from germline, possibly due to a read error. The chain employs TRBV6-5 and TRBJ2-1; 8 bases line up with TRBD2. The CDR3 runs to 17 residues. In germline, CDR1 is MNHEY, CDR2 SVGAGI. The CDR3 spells CAGSSRTSPTTNNEQFF. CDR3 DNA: TGTGCCGGCAGTTCCAGGACTAGCCCTACCACTAACAATGAGCAGTTCTTC.

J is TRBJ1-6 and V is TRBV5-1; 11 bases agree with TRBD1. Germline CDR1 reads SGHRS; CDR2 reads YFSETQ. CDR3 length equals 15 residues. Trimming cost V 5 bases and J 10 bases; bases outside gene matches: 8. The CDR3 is CASRRGQGERSPLHF. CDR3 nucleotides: TGCGCCAGCAGGCGGGGACAGGGGGAACGATCACCCCTCCACTTT.

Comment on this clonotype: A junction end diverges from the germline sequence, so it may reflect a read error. The CDR3 region is CANSLGSPGAATDTQYF. DNA of the CDR3: TGTGCCAACAGCTTAGGGTCCCCCGGGGCAGCAACAGATACGCAGTATTTT. This rearrangement joins TRBV7-2 to TRBJ2-3; possibly TRBD1 or TRBD2 for D (5 bases each). The CDR3 spans 17 residues. The germline CDR1 and CDR2 sequences are SGHTA and FQGNSA. Full variable domain (remainder filled in from reference TRBV7-2 and TRBJ2-3): GAGVSQSPSNKVTEKGKDVELRCDPISGHTALYWYRQSLGQGLEFLIYFQGNSAPDKSGLPSDRFSAERTGGSVSTLTIQRTQQEDSAVYLCANSLGSPGAATDTQYFGPGTRLTVL.

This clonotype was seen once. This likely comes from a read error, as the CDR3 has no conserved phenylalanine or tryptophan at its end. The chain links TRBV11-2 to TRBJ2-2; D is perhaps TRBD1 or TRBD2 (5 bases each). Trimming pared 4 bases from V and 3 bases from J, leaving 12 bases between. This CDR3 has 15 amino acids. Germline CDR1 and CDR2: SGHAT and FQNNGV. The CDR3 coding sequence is TGTGCCAGCAGCTCGGGGCAGGGACACACCGGGGAGCTGTTTTTG. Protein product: CASSSGQGHTGELFL.

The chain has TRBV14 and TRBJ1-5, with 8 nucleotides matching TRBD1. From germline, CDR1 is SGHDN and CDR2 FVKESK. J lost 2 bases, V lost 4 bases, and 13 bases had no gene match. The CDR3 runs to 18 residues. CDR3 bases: TGTGCCAGCAGCCGCCCCCTCGACAGGGGAGAATGCAATCAGCCCCAGCATTTT. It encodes CASSRPLDRGECNQPQHF.

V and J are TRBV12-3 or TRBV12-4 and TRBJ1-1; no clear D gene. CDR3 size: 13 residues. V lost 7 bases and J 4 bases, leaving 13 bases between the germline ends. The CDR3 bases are TGTGCCAGCACCGGACGGGTCGTCACTGAAGCTTTCTTT. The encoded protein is CASTGRVVTEAFF.

The CDR3 sequence is CASRPTGTPITDTQYF. In nucleotides, the CDR3 is TGTGCCAGCAGACCTACCGGGACACCGATCACAGATACGCAGTATTTT. The rearrangement joins TRBV12-3 or TRBV12-4 to TRBJ2-3; possible D gene TRBD1, 6 bases. V dropped 6 bases and J dropped 2 bases, with 18 bases sitting between them. The CDR3 totals 16 residues.

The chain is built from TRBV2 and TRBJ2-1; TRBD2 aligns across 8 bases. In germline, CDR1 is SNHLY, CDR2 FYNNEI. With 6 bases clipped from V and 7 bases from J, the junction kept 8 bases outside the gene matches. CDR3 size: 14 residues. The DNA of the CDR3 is TGTGCCAGCAGGAATGGACTAGCTTTGAATGAGCAGTTCTTC. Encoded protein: CASRNGLALNEQFF.

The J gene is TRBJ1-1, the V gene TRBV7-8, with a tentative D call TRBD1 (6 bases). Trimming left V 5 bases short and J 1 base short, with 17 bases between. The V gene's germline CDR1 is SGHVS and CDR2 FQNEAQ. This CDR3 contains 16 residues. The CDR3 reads CASSPSGTRGNTEAFF. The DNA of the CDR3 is TGTGCCAGCAGCCCAAGCGGGACAAGGGGGAACACTGAAGCTTTCTTT.

The CDR3 is CASSRGTGVLMNTEAFF. The DNA of the CDR3 is TGCGCCAGCAGCCGGGGGACAGGGGTACTCATGAACACTGAAGCTTTCTTT. This chain connects TRBV5-1 to TRBJ1-1; 10 nucleotides align to TRBD1. The length of the CDR3 is 17 residues. The junction had 9 bases not matched to a gene; V was cut back by 4 bases and J by 0 bases. The V gene's germline CDR1 is SGHRS and CDR2 YFSETQ.

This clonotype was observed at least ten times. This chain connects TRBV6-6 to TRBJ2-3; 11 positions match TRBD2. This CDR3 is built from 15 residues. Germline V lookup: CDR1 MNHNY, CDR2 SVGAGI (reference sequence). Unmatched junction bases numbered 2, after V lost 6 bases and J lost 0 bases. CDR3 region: CASRGTSGSTDTQYF. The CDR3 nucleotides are TGTGCCAGCAGGGGGACTAGCGGAAGCACAGATACGCAGTATTTT.